These 5 T cell receptor beta chains were all obtained from the same sample, sequenced in a study of cytomegalovirus exposure and HLA in healthy donors. The assay was immunoSEQ multiplex PCR, and TCRdb's table has in-frame clones only and misses some. The sample yields about 49,000 clones, roughly 92% seen once. Sequencing was done on a sample of PBMCs. The source is a man between 18 and 29 years old in good health and CMV-seronegative.

The rearrangement uses TRBV28 and TRBJ2-7, with 7 bases lining up with TRBD2. The CDR3 is 13 amino acids. J lost 5 bases, V lost 8 bases, and 9 bases had no gene match. The germline V gene encodes CDR1 MDHEN and CDR2 SYDVKM. CDR3 residues: CASGVGGRNEQYF. In DNA, the CDR3 is TGTGCCAGCGGGGTAGGCGGGAGAAACGAGCAGTACTTC.

The rearrangement links TRBV19 to TRBJ2-1; 10 positions match TRBD1. This CDR3 is 14 amino acids long. CDR1 is LNHDA, CDR2 SQIVND, per germline (reference sequence). J gave up 4 bases and V 9 bases, and 6 bases lay outside the gene matches. CDR3 DNA sequence: TGTGCCAGCAAACGACAGGGGGCTTACAATGAGCAGTTCTTC. Residues: CASKRQGAYNEQFF. Together with reference TRBV19 and TRBJ2-1, the CDR3 gives the full variable domain: DGGITQSPKYLFRKEGQNVTLSCEQNLNHDAMYWYRQDPGQGLRLIYYSQIVNDFQKGDIAEGYSVSREKKESFPLTVTSAQKNPTAFYLCASKRQGAYNEQFFGPGTRLTVL.

In this sample, this clone turned up once. This chain connects TRBV5-6 to TRBJ2-7; D is ambiguous. Germline V gives CDR1 SGHDT, CDR2 YYEEEE. This CDR3 is 14 amino acids long. V dropped 2 bases and J dropped 0 bases, with 9 bases sitting between them. The CDR3 DNA reads TGTGCCAGCAGCTTTCGCAGGAACTCCTACGAGCAGTACTTC. As protein: CASSFRRNSYEQYF.

The chain couples TRBV7-3 to TRBJ2-3, with TRBD2 as a possible D gene (6 bases). The CDR3 extends over 16 amino acids. Germline V gives CDR1 SGHTA, CDR2 FQGTGA. Trimming cost V 3 bases and J 4 bases, with 17 bases left between them. The CDR3: CASSFGGTPPADTQYF. CDR3 sequence (DNA): TGTGCCAGCAGCTTTGGCGGGACCCCCCCCGCAGATACGCAGTATTTT.

V is TRBV28 and J is TRBJ2-1; 10 bases align to TRBD2. CDR3 length: 20 residues. The V gene's germline CDR1 is MDHEN and CDR2 SYDVKM. The V and J ends lost 6 bases and 0 bases, in that order; junction bases with no gene match: 17. CDR3 nucleotides: TGTGCCAGCAGCTCCCACGGACTAGCGGTACCGTTAAGCTCCTACAATGAGCAGTTCTTC. This gives the protein CASSSHGLAVPLSSYNEQFF. Combining the CDR3 with reference TRBV28 and TRBJ2-1 gives the whole variable domain DVKVTQSSRYLVKRTGEKVFLECVQDMDHENMFWYRQDPGLGLRLIYFSYDVKMKEKGDIPEGYSVSREKKERFSLILESASTNQTSMYLCASSSHGLAVPLSSYNEQFFGPGTRLTVL.